Listed below are T cell receptor beta chains from one sample, sequenced in a study of identical twins. Via MiXCR, TCRdb re-called the 5' RACE reads, giving one row per CDR3 protein. Among some 1,700,000 distinct CDR3 sequences listed, under 35% were seen once. Sequencing was carried out using cord blood. These receptors were taken from a newborn girl in good health. Both conserved end residues are part of each CDR3. D genes are given only for firm matches. Part of the rows lack a size; the others show once, few, many or a class for expanded clones.

v_call: TRBV12-3/TRBV12-4; d_call: -; j_call: TRBJ1-4; clone_size: few; cdr3_aa: CASSFRQGYEKPFF; cdr3_nt: TGTGCCAGCAGTTTCCGGCAGGGGTATGAAAAACCGTTTTTT
v_call: TRBV29-1; d_call: TRBD1; j_call: TRBJ2-7; clone_size: few; cdr3_aa: CSVEDRPDPGQGYEQYF; cdr3_nt: TGCAGCGTTGAAGATCGACCCGATCCGGGACAGGGGTACGAGCAGTACTTC
v_call: TRBV20-1; d_call: TRBD1; j_call: TRBJ2-7; clone_size: few; cdr3_aa: CSARASGQALSYEQYF; cdr3_nt: TGCAGTGCTAGAGCTTCCGGACAGGCGCTTTCCTACGAGCAGTACTTC
v_call: TRBV27; d_call: TRBD2; j_call: TRBJ2-3; clone_size: few; cdr3_aa: CASSLLAGVVGGTDTQYF; cdr3_nt: TGTGCCAGCAGTTTACTAGCGGGCGTTGTAGGTGGCACAGATACGCAGTATTTT
v_call: TRBV29-1; d_call: TRBD2; j_call: TRBJ2-3; clone_size: many; cdr3_aa: CSVEGSVAGDTQYF; cdr3_nt: TGCAGCGTTGAGGGGTCGGTAGCGGGAGATACGCAGTATTTT
v_call: TRBV25-1; d_call: TRBD2; j_call: TRBJ2-3; clone_size: few; cdr3_aa: CASSEALLAAHTDTQYF; cdr3_nt: TGTGCCAGCAGTGAAGCCCTTCTAGCGGCCCACACAGATACGCAGTATTTT
v_call: TRBV6-2/TRBV6-3; d_call: -; j_call: TRBJ1-1; clone_size: -; cdr3_aa: CASRSLNTEAFF; cdr3_nt: TGTGCCAGCAGGAGTCTGAACACTGAAGCTTTCTTT
v_call: TRBV27; d_call: TRBD1; j_call: TRBJ1-3; clone_size: -; cdr3_aa: CASSKTGGAIGNTIYF; cdr3_nt: TGTGCCAGCAGTAAGACAGGGGGCGCGATCGGAAACACCATATATTTT
v_call: TRBV27; d_call: -; j_call: TRBJ1-2; clone_size: -; cdr3_aa: CASSPGGPAYGYTF; cdr3_nt: TGTGCCAGCAGCCCTGGGGGTCCCGCTTATGGCTACACCTTC
v_call: TRBV27; d_call: TRBD2; j_call: TRBJ2-3; clone_size: once; cdr3_aa: CASLKAGADTQYF; cdr3_nt: TGTGCCAGCCTGAAGGCGGGAGCAGATACGCAGTATTTT
v_call: TRBV5-1; d_call: TRBD1; j_call: TRBJ1-4; clone_size: -; cdr3_aa: CASSSRDRIGEKLFF; cdr3_nt: TGCGCCAGCAGCTCCCGGGACAGGATCGGTGAAAAACTGTTTTTT
v_call: TRBV20-1; d_call: TRBD2; j_call: TRBJ2-5; clone_size: -; cdr3_aa: CSASGGALLAQETQYF; cdr3_nt: TGCAGTGCTAGCGGGGGGGCCTTGCTGGCACAAGAGACCCAGTACTTC
v_call: TRBV20-1; d_call: -; j_call: TRBJ1-1; clone_size: -; cdr3_aa: CSARAGAVSTEAFF; cdr3_nt: TGCAGTGCTAGAGCAGGGGCGGTGAGCACTGAAGCTTTCTTT
v_call: TRBV27; d_call: -; j_call: TRBJ2-2; clone_size: few; cdr3_aa: CASSPRIPYGELFF; cdr3_nt: TGTGCCAGCAGTCCCCGGATTCCATATGGGGAGCTGTTTTTT
v_call: TRBV13; d_call: -; j_call: TRBJ1-1; clone_size: -; cdr3_aa: CASSLAPQGGNTEAFF; cdr3_nt: TGTGCCAGCAGCTTAGCCCCACAGGGAGGGAACACTGAAGCTTTCTTT
v_call: TRBV4-2; d_call: -; j_call: TRBJ1-2; clone_size: -; cdr3_aa: CARSQEGGRLYGYTF; cdr3_nt: TGTGCCCGCAGCCAAGAGGGGGGGCGGCTGTATGGCTACACCTTC
v_call: TRBV20-1; d_call: -; j_call: TRBJ2-2; clone_size: few; cdr3_aa: CSASFRGNTGELFF; cdr3_nt: TGCAGTGCTAGTTTCCGGGGAAACACCGGGGAGCTGTTTTTT
v_call: TRBV24-1; d_call: TRBD2; j_call: TRBJ2-3; clone_size: -; cdr3_aa: CATSDVGTSGGTDTQYF; cdr3_nt: TGTGCCACCAGTGACGTTGGGACTAGCGGGGGGACAGATACGCAGTATTTT
v_call: TRBV6-1; d_call: TRBD1; j_call: TRBJ2-7; clone_size: few; cdr3_aa: CASSGSRQGRYEQYF; cdr3_nt: TGTGCCAGCAGTGGAAGTAGACAGGGGAGGTACGAGCAGTACTTC
v_call: TRBV5-1; d_call: -; j_call: TRBJ2-1; clone_size: -; cdr3_aa: CASSFGASPYLGNEQFF; cdr3_nt: TGCGCCAGCAGCTTCGGGGCTAGCCCTTATTTGGGCAATGAGCAGTTCTTC
v_call: TRBV14; d_call: TRBD1; j_call: TRBJ2-7; clone_size: -; cdr3_aa: CASSPGQGRSSYEQYF; cdr3_nt: TGTGCCAGCAGCCCGGGACAGGGTAGGAGCTCCTACGAGCAGTACTTC
v_call: TRBV7-2; d_call: -; j_call: TRBJ2-3; clone_size: -; cdr3_aa: CASSLETLDTQYF; cdr3_nt: TGTGCCAGCAGCTTAGAAACTTTGGATACGCAGTATTTT
v_call: TRBV10-2; d_call: TRBD2; j_call: TRBJ2-5; clone_size: few; cdr3_aa: CASSEEGTSGQETQYF; cdr3_nt: TGCGCCAGCAGTGAGGAGGGGACTAGCGGTCAAGAGACCCAGTACTTC
v_call: TRBV9; d_call: -; j_call: TRBJ2-7; clone_size: -; cdr3_aa: CASSVDKGSLEQYF; cdr3_nt: TGTGCCAGCAGCGTAGATAAGGGGAGTCTCGAGCAGTACTTC
v_call: TRBV4-2; d_call: -; j_call: TRBJ1-2; clone_size: -; cdr3_aa: CASSPEKQGYYGYTF; cdr3_nt: TGTGCCAGCAGCCCCGAAAAACAGGGCTACTATGGCTACACCTTC
v_call: TRBV12-3/TRBV12-4; d_call: -; j_call: TRBJ2-3; clone_size: many; cdr3_aa: CASSPWSGTSTDTQYF; cdr3_nt: TGTGCCAGCAGTCCCTGGTCCGGGACTAGCACAGATACGCAGTATTTT
v_call: TRBV6-6; d_call: -; j_call: TRBJ1-6; clone_size: -; cdr3_aa: CASEGSYNSPLHF; cdr3_nt: TGTGCCAGCGAGGGCTCCTATAATTCACCCCTCCACTTT
v_call: TRBV10-3; d_call: -; j_call: TRBJ1-2; clone_size: many; cdr3_aa: CAISPTDNGYTF; cdr3_nt: TGTGCCATCAGCCCGACCGATAATGGCTACACCTTC
v_call: TRBV20-1; d_call: TRBD2; j_call: TRBJ2-1; clone_size: -; cdr3_aa: CSASGRAGGEQFF; cdr3_nt: TGCAGTGCTAGCGGGAGGGCCGGTGGTGAGCAGTTCTTC
v_call: TRBV20-1; d_call: TRBD2; j_call: TRBJ2-1; clone_size: few; cdr3_aa: CSGASGQYNEQFF; cdr3_nt: TGCAGTGGGGCTAGCGGGCAATACAATGAGCAGTTCTTC
v_call: TRBV7-2; d_call: TRBD2; j_call: TRBJ2-4; clone_size: -; cdr3_aa: CASSLGTSGGASIQYF; cdr3_nt: TGTGCCAGCAGCTTAGGGACTAGCGGGGGGGCAAGCATTCAGTACTTC
v_call: TRBV20-1; d_call: TRBD2; j_call: TRBJ2-1; clone_size: few; cdr3_aa: CSASRASGSNEQFF; cdr3_nt: TGCAGTGCTAGCAGGGCTAGCGGGAGCAATGAGCAGTTCTTC
v_call: TRBV6-5; d_call: -; j_call: TRBJ1-5; clone_size: few; cdr3_aa: CASSFRRAGNQPQHF; cdr3_nt: TGTGCCAGCAGTTTCCGCAGGGCTGGCAATCAGCCCCAGCATTTT
v_call: TRBV6-1; d_call: -; j_call: TRBJ1-2; clone_size: -; cdr3_aa: CASYRTALGYTF; cdr3_nt: TGTGCCAGCTACCGGACGGCCCTCGGCTACACCTTC
v_call: TRBV5-1; d_call: -; j_call: TRBJ2-6; clone_size: few; cdr3_aa: CASSLLYRTGANVLTF; cdr3_nt: TGCGCCAGCAGCTTGCTTTACAGGACTGGGGCCAACGTCCTGACTTTC
v_call: TRBV5-1; d_call: TRBD2; j_call: TRBJ2-1; clone_size: few; cdr3_aa: CASSLSGLAPGMSPRFANEQFF; cdr3_nt: TGCGCCAGCAGCTTGTCGGGACTAGCGCCAGGGATGTCCCCCCGTTTCGCCAATGAGCAGTTCTTC
v_call: TRBV2; d_call: -; j_call: TRBJ2-3; clone_size: once; cdr3_aa: CVSSSYTDTQYF; cdr3_nt: TGTGTCAGCAGTAGCTATACAGATACGCAGTATTTT
v_call: TRBV28; d_call: -; j_call: TRBJ2-7; clone_size: -; cdr3_aa: CASSLLRLRVGPNYEQYF; cdr3_nt: TGTGCCAGCAGTTTACTTCGGTTGAGGGTCGGGCCCAACTACGAGCAGTACTTC
v_call: TRBV4-1; d_call: TRBD1; j_call: TRBJ1-2; clone_size: -; cdr3_aa: CASSLLDRVGNYGYTF; cdr3_nt: TGCGCCAGCAGCCTTCTCGACAGGGTAGGGAACTATGGCTACACCTTC
v_call: TRBV27; d_call: TRBD1; j_call: TRBJ2-7; clone_size: few; cdr3_aa: CASSYRGHRRDEQYF; cdr3_nt: TGTGCCAGCAGTTACAGGGGACATCGACGGGACGAGCAGTACTTC
v_call: TRBV29-1; d_call: TRBD1; j_call: TRBJ1-4; clone_size: -; cdr3_aa: CSVDRQGGLFF; cdr3_nt: TGCAGCGTTGACCGACAGGGGGGACTGTTTTTT
v_call: TRBV19; d_call: TRBD1; j_call: TRBJ1-5; clone_size: -; cdr3_aa: CASSMYGSGGQPQHF; cdr3_nt: TGTGCCAGTAGTATGTATGGGTCAGGGGGGCAGCCCCAGCATTTT
v_call: TRBV5-1; d_call: -; j_call: TRBJ2-3; clone_size: -; cdr3_aa: CASSLATTYTQYF; cdr3_nt: TGCGCCAGCAGCTTGGCGACTACCTATACGCAGTATTTT
v_call: TRBV7-9; d_call: -; j_call: TRBJ2-5; clone_size: few; cdr3_aa: CASSLPVETQYF; cdr3_nt: TGTGCCAGCAGCTTACCCGTTGAGACCCAGTACTTC
v_call: TRBV20-1; d_call: TRBD2; j_call: TRBJ2-1; clone_size: -; cdr3_aa: CSARDIRALAGGIYEQFF; cdr3_nt: TGCAGTGCTAGAGATATTAGGGCACTAGCGGGAGGGATATATGAGCAGTTCTTC
v_call: TRBV2; d_call: TRBD1; j_call: TRBJ1-1; clone_size: few; cdr3_aa: CASTTGQGPTEAFF; cdr3_nt: TGTGCCAGCACTACGGGACAGGGCCCCACTGAAGCTTTCTTT
v_call: TRBV6-2/TRBV6-3; d_call: -; j_call: TRBJ2-5; clone_size: few; cdr3_aa: CASSSITGETQYF; cdr3_nt: TGTGCCAGCAGTTCGATAACGGGAGAGACCCAGTACTTC
v_call: TRBV4-2; d_call: -; j_call: TRBJ2-1; clone_size: -; cdr3_aa: CASSQVGEGAREQFF; cdr3_nt: TGTGCCAGCAGCCAAGTAGGGGAAGGGGCTCGGGAGCAGTTCTTC
v_call: TRBV3-1; d_call: TRBD2; j_call: TRBJ2-1; clone_size: -; cdr3_aa: CVSSPSGKHQFF; cdr3_nt: TGTGTCAGCAGCCCGAGCGGGAAACATCAGTTCTTC
v_call: TRBV29-1; d_call: TRBD2; j_call: TRBJ2-1; clone_size: few; cdr3_aa: CSVPRTSGTYNEQFF; cdr3_nt: TGCAGCGTCCCCAGGACTAGCGGGACCTACAATGAGCAGTTCTTC
v_call: TRBV4-1; d_call: TRBD1; j_call: TRBJ2-3; clone_size: few; cdr3_aa: CASSQVRQGADTQYF; cdr3_nt: TGCGCCAGCAGCCAAGTCCGACAGGGGGCCGATACGCAGTATTTT
v_call: TRBV3-1; d_call: -; j_call: TRBJ2-7; clone_size: once; cdr3_aa: CASSRGATPPLYNEQYF; cdr3_nt: TGTGCCAGCAGCCGGGGGGCGACCCCGCCCTTATACAATGAGCAGTACTTC